This T cell receptor (beta chain) was documented in a study of CD8+ T cells in alopecia areata. The sequencing template was cDNA reverse transcribed from extracted RNA. Produced via immunoSEQ multiplex PCR; TCRdb's table is partial and in-frame only. The data contain about 110,000 clones, roughly three fifths of them singletons. Documented treatment: oral pan-JAK inhibitor, 5-10 mg twice daily. V was trimmed by 3 bases and J by 5 bases, leaving 4 bases between them. The germline gives CDR1 LNHDA, CDR2 SQIVND (reference sequence). The CDR3 is 12 residues long. In this sample, this clone turned up a few times.

The source was CD4+ T cells sorted from blood, collected at week 24, from a patient treated with tofacitinib. The source is a human donor with alopecia areata. This rearrangement joins TRBV19 to TRBJ2-2; unclear D gene. CDR3 nucleotides: TGTGCCAGTAGTATTCGAACCGGGGAGCTGTTTTTT. This sequence encodes CASSIRTGELFF.